Below, 9 T cell receptor beta chains from the same sample are listed, as sequenced in a study of blood T cell repertoires in COVID-19 (dated by TCRdb to between 2020 and 2021). Preparation of the library involved the immunoSEQ multiplex PCR assay. Sourced from immuneACCESS, this table was stored by TCRdb with only in-frame sequences that have V and J called. A share of the clones is absent; for the studies checked, an unresolved V gene accounts for under half, and the remainder has no known explanation. The table for this sample lists 120,000 to 150,000 clones; 79% of them were counted only once. Approximately 3.6% of the sample belongs to the ten largest clones. Sequences were obtained from peripheral blood. The source is a man in his sixties with acute or convalescent COVID-19.

V usage is TRBV7-9 and J usage is TRBJ2-1, with TRBD1 matching over 9 bases. The germline V gene has CDR1 SEHNR and CDR2 FQNEAQ (reference sequence). Unmatched junction bases numbered 6, after V lost 1 base and J lost 8 bases. The CDR3 has 15 amino acids. This CDR3 reads CASSLGGDRADEQFF. The DNA of the CDR3 is TGTGCCAGCAGCTTAGGGGGGGACAGGGCTGATGAGCAGTTCTTC.

V and J are TRBV6-5 and TRBJ2-1; the match to TRBD2 covers 7 bases. The CDR3 runs 14 residues. Germline V gives CDR1 MNHEY, CDR2 SVGAGI. V lost 8 bases and J lost 1; bases outside the gene matches: 5. The CDR3 DNA is TGTGCCAGCGGGGGACTACCGTCCTACAATGAGCAGTTCTTC. Its protein product is CASGGLPSYNEQFF.

This rearrangement joins TRBV19 to TRBJ2-5, with 8 bases fitting TRBD2. V lost 4 bases, J lost 4 bases, and 11 bases stayed unmatched. The CDR3 is 16 residues long. Germline V gene lookup returns CDR1 LNHDA and CDR2 SQIVND (reference sequence). CDR3 coding DNA: TGTGCCAGTAGTACGGGTGCAATAGCGGGGAGAGAGACCCAGTACTTC. As protein: CASSTGAIAGRETQYF.

V and J are TRBV7-2 and TRBJ1-2; 8 bases are a match to TRBD1. V shed 4 bases, J shed 6 bases, and the junction held 4 bases outside the gene matches. The CDR3 sequence is 13 residues long. The germline V gene has CDR1 SGHTA and CDR2 FQGNSA. In DNA form, the CDR3 reads TGTGCCAGCAGCTCGAGGACAGGGAATGGCTACACCTTC. Translated, it gives CASSSRTGNGYTF. Combining the CDR3 with reference TRBV7-2 and TRBJ1-2 gives the whole variable domain GAGVSQSPSNKVTEKGKDVELRCDPISGHTALYWYRQSLGQGLEFLIYFQGNSAPDKSGLPSDRFSAERTGGSVSTLTIQRTQQEDSAVYLCASSSRTGNGYTFGSGTRLTVV.

The V and J genes are TRBV24-1 and TRBJ1-2, with TRBD1 matching over 10 bases. With V trimmed by 2 bases and J by 5 bases, 4 bases remained unmatched. Germline assignment: CDR1 KGHDR and CDR2 SFDVKD. This CDR3 is built from 15 residues. DNA of the CDR3: TGTGCCACCAGTGATTCAAGGACAGGGGGGTATGGCTACACCTTC. It encodes CATSDSRTGGYGYTF.

This clone was observed a few times. This chain joins TRBV19 and TRBJ2-4; D perhaps matches TRBD1 (6 bases). Germline loops: CDR1 LNHDA, CDR2 SQIVND (reference sequence). The V end lost 3 bases, the J end lost 1 base, and 13 bases lay between the germline ends. The CDR3 loop spans 16 amino acids. This CDR3 is CASSIPPGAAKNIQYF. The CDR3 nucleotides are TGTGCCAGTAGTATCCCGCCAGGGGCGGCCAAAAACATTCAGTACTTC.

The chain employs TRBV24-1 and TRBJ2-1, with TRBD1 as a possible D gene (5 bases). The CDR3 contains 14 residues. The V gene lost 4 bases and the J gene lost 8 bases, with 14 bases spanning the gap. CDR1 is KGHDR and CDR2 is SFDVKD in the germline V gene. CDR3 sequence: CATSDPGGAHEQFF. In DNA form, the CDR3 reads TGTGCCACCAGTGACCCCGGTGGGGCCCATGAGCAGTTCTTC.

In the case of this clone: A read error may be the cause here, since a much bigger clone is one base away. J is TRBJ1-2 and V is TRBV6-2 or TRBV6-3; 7 positions agree with TRBD1. The CDR3 contains 13 residues. Unmatched junction bases numbered 3, after V lost 6 bases and J lost 2 bases. From germline, CDR1 is MNHEY and CDR2 SVGEGT. The DNA for the CDR3 is TGTGCCAGCAGCCCGACAGGGAACTATGGCTACACCTTC. Encoded protein: CASSPTGNYGYTF.

The V gene is TRBV2, the J gene TRBJ1-2, with D perhaps matching TRBD1 (5 bases). This CDR3 comprises 11 residues. V gave up 8 bases and J gave up 4 bases, with 8 bases separating them. Germline loops: CDR1 SNHLY, CDR2 FYNNEI. The CDR3 protein is CASGQGYGYTF. CDR3 in DNA: TGTGCCAGCGGGCAGGGCTATGGCTACACCTTC.